The TCR beta chain under discussion was sequenced for a study of spatial heterogeneity in lung cancer. This clonotype was seen repeatedly, ten times or more. Specified time point: blood at routine non-recurrence follow-up after resection. TCRdb re-called the 5' RACE reads with MiXCR, one entry per CDR3 protein. The sample has 72,000 or so distinct CDR3 sequences; roughly 8.9% are singletons. V lost 6 bases, J lost 2 bases, and 9 bases stayed unmatched. Germline CDR1 SNHLY, CDR2 FYNNEI. There are 16 residues in the CDR3. Specimen: PBMCs, collected at follow-up. The V call is TRBV2, the J call TRBJ2-7; TRBD2 agrees at 11 bases. This TCR came from a female donor with early-stage non-small cell lung cancer. The CDR3 DNA reads as TGTGCCAGCAGACAGGGGACTAGCGGAGCCGCCTACGAGCAGTACTTC. Translation gives CASRQGTSGAAYEQYF.